This T cell receptor beta chain was obtained from a study of glioma-infiltrating T cells. CDR3 length: 14 amino acids. Germline CDR1 is LGHDT and CDR2 is YNNKEL (reference sequence). The V gene lost 2 bases and the J gene lost 6 bases, with 13 bases spanning the gap. The iRepertoire nested amplicon-rescue multiplex PCR amplified TCR alpha and beta CDR3s from RNA. TCRdb itself ran the multiplex PCR reads through MiXCR, one entry per CDR3 protein. This table has 170,000 or so distinct CDR3 sequences, around 40% appearing once. General study points: Gliomas, especially low-grade, showed above-expected tissue-blood divergence; non-neoplastic patients showed below. Tissue and blood shared very few CDR3 sequences.

Remarks on this clonotype: Antigen specificity is unknown.

The source of this sequence is a human donor with low-grade glioma or glioblastoma, undergoing nonglioma brain surgery, or in good health (not recorded which). This chain joins TRBV3-1 and TRBJ1-1; D not certain. Sequencing was done on a sample of glioma tissue, nonneoplastic brain tissue, or PBMCs (not recorded which). CDR3 sequence (DNA): TGTGCCAGCAGCCAATCCCGACATAAATCTGAAGCTTTCTTT. As protein: CASSQSRHKSEAFF.